This T cell receptor beta chain comes out of a study of T cells in Graves' hyperthyroidism and ophthalmopathy. The CDR3 consists of 15 residues. The V segment lost 8 bases and the J segment 5 bases; nucleotides outside the gene matches: 13. CDR1 SNHLY and CDR2 FYNNEI come from the germline V gene. Amplified TCR beta CDR3 regions came from RNA transcripts. The HTBI set primed first-round TCR CDR3 RT-PCR. A single record per CDR3 protein comes from TCRdb applying MiXCR to the multiplex PCR reads. Among hundreds of thousands of distinct CDR3 sequences listed, about 38% were seen once. Sequencing input: blood. The chain links TRBV2 to TRBJ2-5, with TRBD2 identical over 8 bases. This clonotype originated in a man in his late teens or twenties with Graves' hyperthyroidism. The CDR3 coding sequence is TGTGCCAGCGTATGGCTTGGCGGGGGGAGGGAGACCCAGTACTTC. Translated, it gives CASVWLGGGRETQYF.